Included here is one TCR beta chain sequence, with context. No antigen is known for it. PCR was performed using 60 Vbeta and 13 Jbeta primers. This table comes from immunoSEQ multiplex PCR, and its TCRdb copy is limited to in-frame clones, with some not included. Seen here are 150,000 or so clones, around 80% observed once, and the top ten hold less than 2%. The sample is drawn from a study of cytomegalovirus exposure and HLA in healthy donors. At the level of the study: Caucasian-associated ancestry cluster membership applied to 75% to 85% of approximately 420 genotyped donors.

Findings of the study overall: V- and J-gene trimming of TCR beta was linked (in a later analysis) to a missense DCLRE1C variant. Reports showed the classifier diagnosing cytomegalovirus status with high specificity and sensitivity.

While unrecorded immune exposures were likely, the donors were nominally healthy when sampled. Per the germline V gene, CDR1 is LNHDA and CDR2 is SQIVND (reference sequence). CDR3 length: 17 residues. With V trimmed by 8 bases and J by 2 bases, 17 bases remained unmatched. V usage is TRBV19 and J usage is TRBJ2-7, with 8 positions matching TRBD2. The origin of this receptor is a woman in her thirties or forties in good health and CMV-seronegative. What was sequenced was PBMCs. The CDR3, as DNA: TGTGCCAGTGGGCCCTTCGCTGGGAATAGCGGGACCTACGAGCAGTACTTC. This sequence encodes CASGPFAGNSGTYEQYF.